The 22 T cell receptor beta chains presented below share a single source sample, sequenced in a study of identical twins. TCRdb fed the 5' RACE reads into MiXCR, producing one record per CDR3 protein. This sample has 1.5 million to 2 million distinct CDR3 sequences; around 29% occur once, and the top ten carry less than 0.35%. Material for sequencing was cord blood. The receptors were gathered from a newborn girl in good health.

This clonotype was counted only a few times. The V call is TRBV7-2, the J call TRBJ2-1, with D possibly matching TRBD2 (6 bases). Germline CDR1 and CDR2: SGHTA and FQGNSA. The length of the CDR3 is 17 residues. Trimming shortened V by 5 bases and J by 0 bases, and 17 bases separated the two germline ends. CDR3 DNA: TGTGCCAGCAGCCCAGCCCTTAGCGGTACCTCCTACAATGAGCAGTTCTTC. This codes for CASSPALSGTSYNEQFF.

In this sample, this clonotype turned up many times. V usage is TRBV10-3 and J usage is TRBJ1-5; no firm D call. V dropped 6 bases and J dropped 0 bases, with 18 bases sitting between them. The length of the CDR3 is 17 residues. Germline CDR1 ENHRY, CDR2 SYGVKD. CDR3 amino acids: CAIRERPERYSNQPQHF. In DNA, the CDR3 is TGTGCCATCAGAGAACGACCAGAACGGTATAGCAATCAGCCCCAGCATTTT.

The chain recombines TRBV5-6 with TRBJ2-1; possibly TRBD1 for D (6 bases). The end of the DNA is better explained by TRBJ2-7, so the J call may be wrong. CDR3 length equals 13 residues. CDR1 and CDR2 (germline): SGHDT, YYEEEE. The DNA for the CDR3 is TGTGCCAGCAGCCGTATACAGGGCCATGAGCAGTACTTC. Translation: CASSRIQGHEQYF.

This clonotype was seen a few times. The CDR3 DNA follows: TGTGCCAGCAGTGAAGGGAGGTTCTATAATTCACCCCTCCACTTT. Translated: CASSEGRFYNSPLHF. This chain connects TRBV25-1 to TRBJ1-6, with unresolved D. CDR1 and CDR2 (germline): MGHDK, SYGVNS. This CDR3 comprises 15 residues. The ends were cut back, 2 bases at V and 3 bases at J, with 8 bases in the middle.

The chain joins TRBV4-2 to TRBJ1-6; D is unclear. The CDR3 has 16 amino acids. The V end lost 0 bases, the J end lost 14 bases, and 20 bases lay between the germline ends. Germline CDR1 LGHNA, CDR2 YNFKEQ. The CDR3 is CASSQEGRTAKVALHF. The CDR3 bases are TGTGCCAGCAGCCAAGAGGGCAGAACTGCTAAAGTTGCCCTCCACTTT.

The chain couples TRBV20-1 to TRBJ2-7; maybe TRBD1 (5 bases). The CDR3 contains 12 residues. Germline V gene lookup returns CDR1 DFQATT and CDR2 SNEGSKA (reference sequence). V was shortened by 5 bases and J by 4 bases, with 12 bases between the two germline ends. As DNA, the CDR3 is TGCAGTGCTCTCGCAGGGCGGTACGAGCAGTACTTC. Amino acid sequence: CSALAGRYEQYF.

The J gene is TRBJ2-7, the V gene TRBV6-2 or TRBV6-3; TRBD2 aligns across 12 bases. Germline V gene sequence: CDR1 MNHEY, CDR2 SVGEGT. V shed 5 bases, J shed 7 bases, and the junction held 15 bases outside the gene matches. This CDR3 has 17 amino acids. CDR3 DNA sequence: TGTGCCAGCAGTAAGTCGTGGACTAGCGGGGTCTACAATGAGCAGTACTTC. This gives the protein CASSKSWTSGVYNEQYF.

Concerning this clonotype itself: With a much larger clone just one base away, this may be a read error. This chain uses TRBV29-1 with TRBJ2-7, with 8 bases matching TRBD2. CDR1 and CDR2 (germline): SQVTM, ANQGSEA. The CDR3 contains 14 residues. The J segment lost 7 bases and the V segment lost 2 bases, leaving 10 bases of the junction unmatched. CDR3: CSVERGRPPDEQYF. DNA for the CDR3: TGCAGCGTTGAACGCGGGAGGCCGCCGGATGAGCAGTACTTC.

The CDR3 protein is CASSLHFREPTGELFF. The CDR3 bases are TGTGCCAGCAGCTTACATTTTCGGGAGCCCACCGGGGAGCTGTTTTTT. The chain uses TRBV7-6 and TRBJ2-2, with D possibly being TRBD2 (6 bases). Between the trimmed V and J ends, which lost 2 bases and 4 bases, there was a span of 14 bases. The CDR3 loop spans 16 amino acids. Germline CDR1 is SGHVS and CDR2 is FNYEAQ.

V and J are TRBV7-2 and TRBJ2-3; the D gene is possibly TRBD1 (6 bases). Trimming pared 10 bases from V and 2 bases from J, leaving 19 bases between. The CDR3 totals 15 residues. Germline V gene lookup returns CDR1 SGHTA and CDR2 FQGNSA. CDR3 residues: CANAIINRATDTQYF. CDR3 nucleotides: TGTGCCAACGCTATTATAAACAGGGCCACAGATACGCAGTATTTT.

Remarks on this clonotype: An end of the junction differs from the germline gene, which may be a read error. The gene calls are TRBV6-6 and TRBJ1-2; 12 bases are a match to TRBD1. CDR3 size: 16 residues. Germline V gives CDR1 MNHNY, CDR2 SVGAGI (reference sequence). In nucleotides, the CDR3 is TGTGCCTGCAGTTCAGCCGGGACAGGGGGCGGACATGGCTACACCTTC. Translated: CACSSAGTGGGHGYTF.

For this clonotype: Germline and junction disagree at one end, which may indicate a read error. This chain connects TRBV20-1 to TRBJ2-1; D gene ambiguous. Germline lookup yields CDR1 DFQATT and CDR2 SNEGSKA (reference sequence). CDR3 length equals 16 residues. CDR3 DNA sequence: TGCAGTGCTAGAGATTCGACTCCCAAGAGCTACAATGGGCAGTTCTTC. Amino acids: CSARDSTPKSYNGQFF.

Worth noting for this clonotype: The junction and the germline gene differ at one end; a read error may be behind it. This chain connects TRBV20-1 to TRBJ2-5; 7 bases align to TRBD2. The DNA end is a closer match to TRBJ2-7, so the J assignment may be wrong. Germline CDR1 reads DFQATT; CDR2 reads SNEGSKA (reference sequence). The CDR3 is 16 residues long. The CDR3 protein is CSTRDRRTRASYEQYF. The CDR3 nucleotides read TGCAGTACTAGAGATCGTCGGACTAGGGCATCGTACGAGCAGTACTTC.

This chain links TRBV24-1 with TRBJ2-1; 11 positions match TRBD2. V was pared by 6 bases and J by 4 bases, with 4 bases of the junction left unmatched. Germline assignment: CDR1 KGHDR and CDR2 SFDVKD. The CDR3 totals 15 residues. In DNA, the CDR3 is TGTGCCACCAGTACTAGCGGGGGCCTATACAATGAGCAGTTCTTC. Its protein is CATSTSGGLYNEQFF.

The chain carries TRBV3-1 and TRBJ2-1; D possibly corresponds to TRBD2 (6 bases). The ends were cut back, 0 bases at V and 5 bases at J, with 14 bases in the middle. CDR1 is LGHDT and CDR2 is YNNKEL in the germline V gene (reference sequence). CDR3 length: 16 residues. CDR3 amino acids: CASSQDRLGSHNEQFF. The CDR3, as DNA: TGTGCCAGCAGCCAAGATAGACTAGGGTCCCACAATGAGCAGTTCTTC.

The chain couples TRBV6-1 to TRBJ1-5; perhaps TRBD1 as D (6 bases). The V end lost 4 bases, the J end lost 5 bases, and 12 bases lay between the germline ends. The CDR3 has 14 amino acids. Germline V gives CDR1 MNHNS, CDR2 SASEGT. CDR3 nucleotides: TGTGCCAGCAGTGCTAGGGACACTTATCAGCCCCAGCATTTT. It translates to CASSARDTYQPQHF.

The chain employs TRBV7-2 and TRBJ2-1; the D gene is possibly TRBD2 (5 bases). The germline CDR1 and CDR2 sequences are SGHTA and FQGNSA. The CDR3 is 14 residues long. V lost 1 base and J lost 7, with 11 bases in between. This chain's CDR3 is CASSLELLANEQFF. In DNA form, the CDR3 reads TGTGCCAGCAGCTTAGAGCTCCTAGCAAATGAGCAGTTCTTC.

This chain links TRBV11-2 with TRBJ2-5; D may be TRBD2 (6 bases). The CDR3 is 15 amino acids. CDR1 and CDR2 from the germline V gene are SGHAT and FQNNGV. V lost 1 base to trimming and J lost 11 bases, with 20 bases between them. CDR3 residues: CASSLAGELYNEQYF. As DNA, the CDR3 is TGTGCCAGCAGCTTAGCGGGGGAACTCTACAATGAGCAGTACTTC.

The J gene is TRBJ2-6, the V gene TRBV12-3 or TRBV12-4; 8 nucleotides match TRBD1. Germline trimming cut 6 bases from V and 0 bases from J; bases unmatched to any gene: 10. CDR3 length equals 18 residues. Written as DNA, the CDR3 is TGTGCCAGCAGCAACCGGACAGGGATAAACTCTGGGGCCAACGTCCTGACTTTC. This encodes CASSNRTGINSGANVLTF.

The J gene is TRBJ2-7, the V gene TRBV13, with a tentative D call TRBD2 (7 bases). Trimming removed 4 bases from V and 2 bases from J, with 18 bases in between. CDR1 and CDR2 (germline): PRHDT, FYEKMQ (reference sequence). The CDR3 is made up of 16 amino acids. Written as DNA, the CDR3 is TGTGCCAGCAGCTCGCTAAGGAGGGGGAGGGCCTACGAGCAGTACTTC. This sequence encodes CASSSLRRGRAYEQYF.

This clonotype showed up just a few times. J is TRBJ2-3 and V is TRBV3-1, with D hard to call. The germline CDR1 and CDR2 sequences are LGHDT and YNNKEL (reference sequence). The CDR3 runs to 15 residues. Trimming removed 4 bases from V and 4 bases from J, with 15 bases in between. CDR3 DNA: TGTGCCAGCAGCCGAACCCTCAAACGGGCAGATACGCAGTATTTT. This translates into CASSRTLKRADTQYF.

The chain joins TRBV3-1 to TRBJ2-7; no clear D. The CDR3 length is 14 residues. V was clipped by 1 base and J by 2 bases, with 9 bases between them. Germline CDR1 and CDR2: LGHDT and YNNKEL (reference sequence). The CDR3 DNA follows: TGTGCCAGCAGCCAAGGTCGGCTAGCCTACGAGCAGTACTTC. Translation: CASSQGRLAYEQYF.